This passage covers 5 T cell receptor beta chains from one sample sequenced in a study of T-cell reconstitution after alpha-beta-depleted transplantation in children. Unique molecular identifiers were incorporated during preparation of the TCRbeta library. In TCRdb, the PCR reads were re-called with MiXCR into one record per CDR3 protein. The table shows around 250,000 distinct CDR3 sequences, with 6.5% to 10% occurring only once. Specimen: PBMCs, mostly from graft donor cells, collected 180 days after TCRalphabeta/CD19-depleted stem cell transplant. The receptors originated from a male patient younger than 18 who had a stem cell transplant for acute lymphoblastic leukemia, so the T cells may come from the graft donor.

At least ten counts were recorded for this clonotype. The rearrangement joins TRBV20-1 to TRBJ2-4; a possible D gene is TRBD1 (5 bases). This CDR3 is built from 15 residues. Germline values: CDR1 DFQATT, CDR2 SNEGSKA (reference sequence). V lost 5 bases, J lost 0 bases, and 14 bases lay in between. CDR3 in amino acids: CSAGQLGIAKNIQYF. The CDR3 DNA sequence: TGCAGTGCTGGACAATTGGGGATAGCCAAAAACATTCAGTACTTC.

This clonotype was detected ten times or more. The gene calls are TRBV20-1 and TRBJ1-4; D call uncertain. Per germline, CDR1 DFQATT and CDR2 SNEGSKA (reference sequence). CDR3 length: 14 amino acids. V lost 5 bases to trimming and J lost 4 bases, with 14 bases between them. The CDR3: CSAWEWAYNEKLFF. In nucleotides, the CDR3 is TGCAGTGCTTGGGAGTGGGCCTATAATGAAAAACTGTTTTTT.

The sample holds many counts of this clonotype. This CDR3 reads CASSMDLYEQYF. CDR3 nucleotide sequence: TGTGCCAGCAGTATGGACCTCTACGAGCAGTACTTC. The chain joins TRBV12-3 or TRBV12-4 to TRBJ2-7; D is unclear. This CDR3 has 12 amino acids. The ends were cut back, 5 bases at V and 3 bases at J, with 8 bases in the middle.

V and J are TRBV3-1 and TRBJ2-1, with TRBD2 matching 9 bases. The ends lost 10 bases at V and 9 bases at J; junction bases unmatched: 16. This CDR3 is 15 amino acids long. Germline V gene lookup returns CDR1 LGHDT and CDR2 YNNKEL (reference sequence). CDR3 sequence: CATSVEAGGPGEQFF. Written as DNA, the CDR3 is TGTGCCACCTCCGTGGAGGCGGGAGGGCCAGGTGAGCAGTTCTTC.

This clonotype was observed many times. The chain uses TRBV15 and TRBJ1-2; TRBD1 agrees at 7 bases. J gave up 8 bases and V 4 bases, and 13 bases lay outside the gene matches. The CDR3 sequence is 15 residues long. Looked up from germline, CDR1 is LNHNV and CDR2 is YYDKDF (reference sequence). In nucleotides, the CDR3 is TGTGCCACCAGCATAACCCAGGGGGGGGCAGGGGGCTACACCTTC. This gives the protein CATSITQGGAGGYTF.